The T cell receptor beta chain described here comes from a study of cytomegalovirus exposure and HLA in healthy donors. Vbeta (60) and Jbeta (13) primers were used in the PCR. In the original analysis: As a later analysis found, there were tens of millions of unique TCR beta chains, of which 8.5 million to 14 million were shared. Data came from immunoSEQ multiplex PCR; TCRdb stores just in-frame clones and leaves some out. V, J and clone size are taken as reported in that table, and D and trimming were inferred from the DNA itself. Among around 150,000 clones listed, approximately 80% were seen once. Germline V gene data show CDR1 as MRHNA and CDR2 as SNTAGT. Trimming removed 5 bases at V and 3 bases at J, with 16 bases between. The CDR3 spans 15 residues.

V and J are TRBV6-4 and TRBJ1-1; possible D gene TRBD1, 6 bases. The sequencing input was PBMCs. The clonotype comes from a man aged 18-30 years in good health and CMV-seropositive. CDR3 in DNA: TGTGCCAGCAGTAAGGGCCTACCAGGGGACACTGAAGCTTTCTTT. Protein sequence: CASSKGLPGDTEAFF.